This entry features one TCR beta chain sequence. Libraries were prepared by immunoSEQ multiplex PCR; TCRdb keeps only in-frame clonotypes and omits some of them. The sample includes under 150,000 clones, approximately 80% of them seen just once. This sample is part of a study of blood T cell repertoires in COVID-19. The material sequenced was peripheral blood. The clonotype originates from a man aged 55 to 70 with active or convalescent COVID-19.

CDR3: CASSLTRGQPQHF. The CDR3 DNA sequence: TGTGCCAGCAGCTTAACGCGAGGGCAGCCCCAGCATTTT. The chain joins TRBV7-3 to TRBJ1-5; D remains unclear. The V gene's germline CDR1 is SGHTA and CDR2 FQGTGA. Trimming pared 0 bases from V and 7 bases from J, leaving 7 bases between. The CDR3 contains 13 residues.